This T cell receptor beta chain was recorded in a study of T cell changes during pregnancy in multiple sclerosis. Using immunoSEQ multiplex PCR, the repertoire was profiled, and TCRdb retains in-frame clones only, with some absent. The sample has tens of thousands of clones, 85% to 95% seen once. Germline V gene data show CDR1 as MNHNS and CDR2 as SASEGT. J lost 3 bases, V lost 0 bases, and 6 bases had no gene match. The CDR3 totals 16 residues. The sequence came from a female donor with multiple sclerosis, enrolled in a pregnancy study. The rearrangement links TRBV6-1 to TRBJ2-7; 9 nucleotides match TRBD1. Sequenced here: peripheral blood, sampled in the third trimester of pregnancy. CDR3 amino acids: CASSEAGQGWGYEQYF. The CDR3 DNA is TGTGCCAGCAGTGAAGCGGGACAGGGTTGGGGCTACGAGCAGTACTTC.